A single sample gave rise to the 31 T cell receptor beta chains below, sequenced in a study of T cells in Graves' hyperthyroidism and ophthalmopathy. RNA transcripts yielded amplified TCR beta CDR3 regions. TCR CDR3 regions were first amplified by RT-PCR with HTBI primers. TCRdb recomputed calls from the multiplex PCR reads with MiXCR, one row per CDR3 protein. This sample has 450,000 to 600,000 distinct CDR3 sequences; around 13% occur once, and the top ten carry approximately 15%. Material: blood. The receptors stem from a woman aged 40 to 50 with Graves' hyperthyroidism.

The chain uses TRBV5-4 and TRBJ1-6, with D unresolved. Trimming stripped 2 bases from V and 4 bases from J, with 7 bases between. Germline V gene sequence: CDR1 SGHNT, CDR2 YYREEE (reference sequence). The CDR3 length is 14 residues. The CDR3: CASSFKDYNSPLHF. CDR3 DNA: TGTGCCAGCAGCTTTAAGGATTATAATTCACCCCTCCACTTT. The full variable domain, completed using reference TRBV5-4 and TRBJ1-6, is ETGVTQSPTHLIKTRGQQVTLRCSSQSGHNTVSWYQQALGQGPQFIFQYYREEENGRGNFPPRFSGLQFPNYSSELNVNALELDDSALYLCASSFKDYNSPLHFGNGTRLTVT.

This clonotype appeared many times. The chain links TRBV5-1 to TRBJ2-3, with TRBD1 matching 9 bases. Losses at the gene ends were 1 base for V and 4 bases for J; bases not matched to a gene: 4. In germline, CDR1 is SGHRS, CDR2 YFSETQ. This CDR3 region has 15 residues. The CDR3 loop is CASSLMGQGPDTQYF. In DNA form, the CDR3 reads TGCGCCAGCAGCTTGATGGGACAGGGCCCAGATACGCAGTATTTT.

This clonotype was seen a few times. The genes are TRBV29-1 and TRBJ1-2; perhaps TRBD1 as D (5 bases). This CDR3 contains 15 residues. The germline V and J ends were trimmed by 4 bases and 2 bases, with 17 bases remaining between them. Germline CDR1 and CDR2: SQVTM and ANQGSEA. The CDR3 spells CSVVRDPSSNYGYTF. The DNA for the CDR3 is TGCAGCGTTGTACGGGACCCATCATCGAACTATGGCTACACCTTC.

This clonotype was recorded many times. The chain is built from TRBV11-2 and TRBJ2-1, with D maybe TRBD2 (5 bases). Looked up from germline, CDR1 is SGHAT and CDR2 is FQNNGV. This CDR3 contains 13 residues. Trimming left V 4 bases short and J 10 bases short, with 14 bases between. CDR3 bases: TGTGCCAGCAGCTCCCTTTTGCTAGCCGAGCAGTTCTTC. It is translated as CASSSLLLAEQFF. The full variable domain, its missing parts supplied by reference TRBV11-2 and TRBJ2-1, is EAGVAQSPRYKIIEKRQSVAFWCNPISGHATLYWYQQILGQGPKLLIQFQNNGVVDDSQLPKDRFSAERLKGVDSTLKIQPAKLEDSAVYLCASSSLLLAEQFFGPGTRLTVL.

The rearrangement uses TRBV25-1 and TRBJ2-1; 12 bases match TRBD2. J was trimmed by 8 bases and V by 0 bases; bases with no gene match: 8. The CDR3 has 17 amino acids. Germline loops: CDR1 MGHDK, CDR2 SYGVNS. The chain's CDR3 is CASSEYRAASGRDEQFF. CDR3 sequence (DNA): TGTGCCAGCAGTGAATATAGGGCGGCTAGCGGGAGGGATGAGCAGTTCTTC.

This clonotype has at least ten counts. This rearrangement joins TRBV3-1 to TRBJ2-5; 7 bases are shared with TRBD2. Germline V gene data show CDR1 as LGHDT and CDR2 as YNNKEL (reference sequence). The J segment lost 3 bases and the V segment lost 1 base, leaving 5 bases of the junction unmatched. This CDR3 has 15 residues. The CDR3 loop is CASSQGVREEETQYF. CDR3 nucleotides: TGTGCCAGCAGCCAAGGGGTACGGGAGGAAGAGACCCAGTACTTC.

This clonotype was seen many times. The gene calls are TRBV13 and TRBJ2-1, with no clear D. Germline-derived CDR1 and CDR2 are PRHDT and FYEKMQ (reference sequence). CDR3 length: 19 amino acids. Trimming stripped 3 bases from V and 0 bases from J, with 21 bases between. This CDR3 is CASSFRAIAVGNSYNEQFF. CDR3 nucleotides: TGTGCCAGCAGCTTCCGCGCTATTGCGGTGGGAAACTCCTACAATGAGCAGTTCTTC.

This clonotype has just a few counts. The chain links TRBV5-1 to TRBJ2-2, with D unresolved. The CDR3 extends over 15 amino acids. The V gene's germline CDR1 is SGHRS and CDR2 YFSETQ. V was cut by 0 bases and J by 3 bases, with 9 bases left in between. The CDR3: CASSLVVGDTGELFF. The CDR3, as DNA: TGCGCCAGCAGCTTGGTTGTAGGTGACACCGGGGAGCTGTTTTTT.

This clonotype was detected a few times. This chain joins TRBV20-1 and TRBJ2-2, with no clear D. This CDR3 contains 16 residues. Germline V gene sequence: CDR1 DFQATT, CDR2 SNEGSKA (reference sequence). Trimming stripped 0 bases from V and 0 bases from J, with 11 bases between. The CDR3 protein is CSARDEWQANTGELFF. The CDR3 DNA is TGCAGTGCTAGAGATGAATGGCAGGCGAACACCGGGGAGCTGTTTTTT.

A few counts support this clonotype. CDR3 DNA sequence: TGCAGCGCTAACGGCGGGGCCCCCTTGAGGGATACGCAGTATTTT. It encodes CSANGGAPLRDTQYF. The chain uses TRBV29-1 and TRBJ2-3; weak D call: TRBD2 (6 bases). CDR1 is SQVTM and CDR2 is ANQGSEA in the germline V gene. The CDR3 is 15 residues long. V was trimmed by 7 bases and J by 6 bases, leaving 23 bases between them.

This clonotype showed up just a few times. This chain joins TRBV4-1 and TRBJ2-3, with 9 bases that match TRBD2. Germline V gene lookup returns CDR1 MGHRA and CDR2 YSYEKL. This CDR3 comprises 16 residues. V lost 3 bases to trimming and J lost 0 bases; unmatched junction nucleotides: 4. Here the CDR3 DNA reads TGCGCCAGCAGCCAGTTACTAGCGGGTAGCACAGATACGCAGTATTTT. Amino acid sequence: CASSQLLAGSTDTQYF.

This clonotype has only a few counts. It may be a read error: a sequence one base away is much more abundant. The chain carries TRBV27 and TRBJ2-7, with TRBD1 matching over 7 bases. V was pared by 2 bases and J by 6 bases, with 13 bases of the junction left unmatched. Germline values: CDR1 MNHEY, CDR2 SMNVEV (reference sequence). The CDR3 consists of 16 residues. DNA of the CDR3: TGTGCCAGCAGTTTAGTTCCCCCTGGGACAGAGGTCGAGCAGTACTTC. Translating it yields CASSLVPPGTEVEQYF.

In this sample, this clonotype turned up many times. The rearrangement links TRBV2 to TRBJ2-3, with TRBD1 matching over 7 bases. The CDR3 has 15 amino acids. Germline V lookup: CDR1 SNHLY, CDR2 FYNNEI. J lost 0 bases, V lost 7 bases, and 7 bases had no gene match. The CDR3 nucleotides are TGTGCCAGCATGACAGGGATCCTAAGCACAGATACGCAGTATTTT. Protein product: CASMTGILSTDTQYF.

This clonotype was counted many times. The J gene is TRBJ2-3, the V gene TRBV2, with D possibly matching TRBD2 (5 bases). The CDR3 totals 13 residues. In germline, CDR1 is SNHLY, CDR2 FYNNEI. V dropped 6 bases and J dropped 6 bases, with 13 bases sitting between them. The CDR3 protein is CASREAEPDTQYF. In DNA form, the CDR3 reads TGTGCCAGCAGGGAGGCCGAACCGGATACGCAGTATTTT.

On this clonotype itself: No conserved phenylalanine or tryptophan ends this CDR3, so it is likely a read error. The chain has TRBV29-1 and TRBJ1-2; 8 bases agree with TRBD1. The CDR3 has 13 amino acids. Germline V lookup: CDR1 SQVTM, CDR2 ANQGSEA. The V and J ends lost 7 bases and 2 bases, in that order; junction bases with no gene match: 6. CDR3 sequence reads: CSATGASNYGYTS. DNA of the CDR3: TGCAGCGCGACAGGGGCCTCAAACTATGGCTACACCTCC.

This clonotype was observed at least ten times. One junction end does not reproduce the germline sequence, and a read error may be involved. This chain links TRBV3-1 with TRBJ2-1; 15 bases match TRBD2. Per the germline V gene, CDR1 is LGHDT and CDR2 is YNNKEL (reference sequence). The CDR3 is 16 residues long. The CDR3 protein is CASSEEGTSGRNEQFF. The CDR3 DNA is TGTGCCAGCAGCGAAGAAGGGACTAGCGGGAGGAATGAGCAGTTCTTC.

The J gene is TRBJ1-2, the V gene TRBV11-2; D remains unclear. The CDR3 totals 15 residues. The germline CDR1 and CDR2 sequences are SGHAT and FQNNGV. V was cut by 6 bases and J by 0 bases, with 14 bases left in between. The CDR3 loop is CASSPTSDSNYGYTF. CDR3 nucleotides: TGTGCCAGCAGTCCTACAAGCGACTCTAACTATGGCTACACCTTC.

There are many counts of this clonotype. V usage is TRBV6-1 and J usage is TRBJ2-7, with 9 bases that match TRBD1. Germline V CDR1 and CDR2: MNHNS, SASEGT. The CDR3 runs to 14 residues. Losses at the gene ends were 3 bases for V and 4 bases for J; bases not matched to a gene: 4. CDR3 loop: CASSEPGQGYEQYF. CDR3 DNA sequence: TGTGCCAGCAGTGAGCCGGGACAGGGTTACGAGCAGTACTTC.

This clonotype was recorded at least ten times. This chain uses TRBV20-1 with TRBJ2-5; perhaps TRBD2 as D (5 bases). The germline gives CDR1 DFQATT, CDR2 SNEGSKA (reference sequence). The CDR3 runs 13 residues. Trimming pared 7 bases from V and 2 bases from J, leaving 14 bases between. The CDR3 sequence: CSVFGRRQETQYF. DNA for the CDR3: TGCAGTGTTTTTGGACGGAGGCAAGAGACCCAGTACTTC.

The rearrangement uses TRBV2 and TRBJ2-1; 8 nucleotides match TRBD2. V was pared by 7 bases and J by 6 bases, with 8 bases of the junction left unmatched. The CDR3 consists of 14 residues. Germline loops: CDR1 SNHLY, CDR2 FYNNEI. CDR3 region: CASTLPGLGNEQFF. The CDR3 DNA sequence: TGTGCCAGCACCCTCCCGGGACTAGGCAATGAGCAGTTCTTC.

This clonotype appeared a few times. The chain recombines TRBV6-1 with TRBJ1-1; 8 bases fit TRBD1. The germline CDR1 and CDR2 sequences are MNHNS and SASEGT. With 7 bases clipped from V and 2 bases from J, the junction kept 9 bases outside the gene matches. This CDR3 spans 15 amino acids. The CDR3 loop is CASNIRQGRNTEAFF. For the CDR3, the DNA is TGTGCCAGCAATATACGACAGGGGCGAAACACTGAAGCTTTCTTT.

This clonotype was seen ten or more times. V is TRBV11-2 and J is TRBJ1-2; D uncertain. V shed 0 bases and J shed 5 bases, with 10 bases lying between them. The CDR3 has 14 amino acids. Germline V gene data show CDR1 as SGHAT and CDR2 as FQNNGV. The CDR3 bases are TGTGCCAGCAGCTTAGATCTATTCGGGTATGGCTACACCTTC. As protein: CASSLDLFGYGYTF.

The chain recombines TRBV27 with TRBJ1-4; D is ambiguous. V was shortened by 2 bases and J by 5 bases, with 12 bases between the two germline ends. The germline CDR1 and CDR2 sequences are MNHEY and SMNVEV (reference sequence). The CDR3 runs 15 residues. CDR3 nucleotide sequence: TGTGCCAGCAGTTTAACGCCAGCATTCAATGAAAAACTGTTTTTT. Translation: CASSLTPAFNEKLFF.

Only a few counts were recorded for this clonotype. This sequence joins TRBV7-2 and TRBJ2-5; 10 nucleotides match TRBD2. The V segment lost 5 bases and the J segment 5 bases; nucleotides outside the gene matches: 11. Germline V gene data show CDR1 as SGHTA and CDR2 as FQGNSA. The CDR3 totals 16 residues. The CDR3 reads CASSLGASGSWETQYF. The CDR3 DNA follows: TGTGCCAGCAGCCTGGGGGCTAGCGGGAGTTGGGAGACCCAGTACTTC.

In its sample, this clonotype was seen a few times. CDR3 sequence (DNA): TGTGCCAGCTCACCGCGCCCAGCTTCTCCCTACAATGAGCAGTTCTTC. Amino acid sequence: CASSPRPASPYNEQFF. V is TRBV18 and J is TRBJ2-1; no definite D call. The CDR3 contains 16 residues. Trimming stripped 3 bases from V and 2 bases from J, with 14 bases between. Germline V lookup: CDR1 KGHSH, CDR2 LQKENI.

This clonotype was picked up many times. The rearrangement joins TRBV7-3 to TRBJ2-5; 8 bases fit TRBD2. Looked up from germline, CDR1 is SGHTA and CDR2 is FQGTGA. V lost 5 bases to trimming and J lost 4 bases; unmatched junction nucleotides: 9. CDR3 length: 15 residues. CDR3 coding DNA: TGTGCCAGCAGCCCCGGGGTAGCGGGAATAGAGACCCAGTACTTC. Residues: CASSPGVAGIETQYF.

The genes are TRBV28 and TRBJ2-1; D is possibly TRBD2 (5 bases). CDR3 length: 15 residues. The germline gives CDR1 MDHEN, CDR2 SYDVKM. V was cut by 5 bases and J by 5 bases, with 16 bases left in between. The CDR3 bases are TGTGCCAGCAGTCCCGCCGCTAGCACTGACAATGAGCAGTTCTTC. This encodes CASSPAASTDNEQFF.

This clonotype occurred many times. The gene calls are TRBV27 and TRBJ2-7; 12 bases agree with TRBD1. Trimming cost V 3 bases and J 4 bases; bases outside gene matches: 4. Germline values: CDR1 MNHEY, CDR2 SMNVEV (reference sequence). The CDR3 covers 15 residues. CDR3 in DNA: TGTGCCAGCAGTTTTCGGGGACAGGGGGCATACGAGCAGTACTTC. Translated, it gives CASSFRGQGAYEQYF.

This clonotype was detected ten times or more. The chain's CDR3 is CATVASGSYNEQFF. The CDR3 DNA follows: TGTGCCACCGTCGCTAGCGGCTCCTACAATGAGCAGTTCTTC. The chain recombines TRBV6-1 with TRBJ2-1; 7 bases are shared with TRBD2. J was trimmed by 0 bases and V by 10 bases; bases with no gene match: 6. The CDR3 spans 14 residues. CDR1 MNHNS and CDR2 SASEGT come from the germline V gene.

This clonotype was seen repeatedly, ten times or more. The rearrangement joins TRBV28 to TRBJ2-1; weak D call: TRBD2 (6 bases). The V end was cut by 7 bases, the J end by 5 bases, with 18 bases between. The CDR3 contains 15 residues. CDR1 and CDR2 (germline): MDHEN, SYDVKM. CDR3 amino acids: CASTPGPGRNNEQFF. For the CDR3, the DNA is TGTGCCAGCACCCCAGGGCCCGGGAGAAACAATGAGCAGTTCTTC.

The J gene is TRBJ2-3, the V gene TRBV5-5; TRBD2 matches at 11 bases. This CDR3 has 16 residues. Germline CDR1 and CDR2: SGHKS and YYEKEE (reference sequence). Losses at the gene ends were 1 base for V and 3 bases for J; bases not matched to a gene: 4. The CDR3 reads CASSLTSGSRTDTQYF. DNA of the CDR3: TGTGCCAGCAGCTTGACTAGCGGGAGTAGAACAGATACGCAGTATTTT.